Listed here are 21 T cell receptor beta chains from one sample, sequenced in a study of shared clonotypes between healthy human individuals (dated by TCRdb to the early 2020s). Libraries were made using the immunoSEQ multiplex PCR assay. In its TCRdb copy, this immuneACCESS table keeps in-frame sequences only and misses some clones. Where compared with another copy, unresolved V genes explain less than half of these, and the others have no known cause. This sample comprises a few hundred thousand clones, around 67% of them detected only once. About 9.3% of the sample comes from the top ten. The sequenced material came from memory CD4+ T cells sorted from blood. Explained via the paper, the cell subset or site label denotes: CD45RA-negative fraction. These receptors originate from a man aged 25-45 years in good health.

This clone showed up just a few times. DNA for the CDR3: TGTGCCAGCAGCCAAGATCAGGGGGCGGTGAACATTCAGTACTTC. Translating gives CASSQDQGAVNIQYF. The chain combines TRBV14 with TRBJ2-4, with 8 bases fitting TRBD1. The CDR3 spans 15 residues. V gave up 0 bases and J gave up 7 bases; unmatched junction bases: 5. Germline CDR1 is SGHDN and CDR2 is FVKESK. The variable domain in full, with the rest retrieved from reference TRBV14 and TRBJ2-4, is EAGVTQFPSHSVIEKGQTVTLRCDPISGHDNLYWYRRVMGKEIKFLLHFVKESKQDESGMPNNRFLAERTGGTYSTLKVQPAELEDSGVYFCASSQDQGAVNIQYFGAGTRLSVL.

The rearrangement uses TRBV25-1 and TRBJ2-1; D remains ambiguous. CDR1 and CDR2 from the germline V gene are MGHDK and SYGVNS. The CDR3 is 14 amino acids. V was cut by 6 bases and J by 7 bases, with 16 bases left in between. This chain's CDR3 is CASSASLGENEQFF. The DNA of the CDR3 is TGTGCCAGCAGCGCTAGTTTAGGAGAGAATGAGCAGTTCTTC.

J is TRBJ2-5 and V is TRBV7-6, with 7 bases lining up with TRBD2. The CDR3 loop spans 15 amino acids. Germline CDR1 reads SGHVS; CDR2 reads FNYEAQ. The V segment lost 0 bases and the J segment 0 bases; nucleotides outside the gene matches: 1. DNA of the CDR3: TGTGCCAGCAGCTTAGCCGGGGGGTACCAAGAGACCCAGTACTTC. Its translation is CASSLAGGYQETQYF.

J is TRBJ2-3 and V is TRBV11-3; 12 bases map to TRBD2. Germline V gene sequence: CDR1 SGHNT, CDR2 YENEEA. J was trimmed by 1 base and V by 4 bases; bases with no gene match: 6. The CDR3 loop spans 17 amino acids. CDR3 region: CASSSGLAGRRTDTQYF. CDR3 nucleotides: TGTGCCAGCAGCTCCGGACTAGCGGGACGCCGCACAGATACGCAGTATTTT.

This clone was seen repeatedly, ten times or more. The chain couples TRBV5-1 to TRBJ2-3, with 9 nucleotides matching TRBD2. The germline CDR1 and CDR2 sequences are SGHRS and YFSETQ. CDR3 length: 14 residues. The ends lost 0 bases at V and 4 bases at J; junction bases unmatched: 0. Here the CDR3 reads CASSLVAGADTQYF. CDR3 DNA sequence: TGCGCCAGCAGCTTGGTAGCGGGAGCAGATACGCAGTATTTT. Drawing the rest from reference TRBV5-1 and TRBJ2-3, the complete variable domain is KAGVTQTPRYLIKTRGQQVTLSCSPISGHRSVSWYQQTPGQGLQFLFEYFSETQRNKGNFPGRFSGRQFSNSRSEMNVSTLELGDSALYLCASSLVAGADTQYFGPGTRLTVL.

This chain joins TRBV15 and TRBJ2-7; D perhaps matches TRBD2 (5 bases). V was cut by 4 bases and J by 12 bases, with 16 bases left in between. Looked up from germline, CDR1 is LNHNV and CDR2 is YYDKDF (reference sequence). The CDR3 is 12 amino acids. CDR3 loop: CATSTAMEDPYF. DNA for the CDR3: TGTGCCACCAGCACCGCGATGGAGGACCCGTACTTC.

This sequence joins TRBV6-6 and TRBJ1-1; TRBD1 matches 10 bases. Germline V gene sequence: CDR1 MNHNY, CDR2 SVGAGI (reference sequence). J gave up 3 bases and V 7 bases, and 5 bases lay outside the gene matches. The CDR3 has 14 residues. The chain's CDR3 is CASKTGGRHTEAFF. CDR3 bases: TGTGCCAGCAAGACAGGGGGCAGGCACACTGAAGCTTTCTTT.

This clone was counted a few times. The genes are TRBV10-3 and TRBJ2-7; D is unclear. Germline CDR1 reads ENHRY; CDR2 reads SYGVKD. V was trimmed by 0 bases and J by 12 bases, leaving 12 bases between them. There are 12 residues in the CDR3. In nucleotides, the CDR3 is TGTGCCATCAGTGAGTCCGGCGGTCTCGCGTACTTC. Protein sequence: CAISESGGLAYF.

This clone was found a few times. Written as DNA, the CDR3 is TGTGCCAGCTCCTTACTAGCGGGGACGTCCGAGCAGTACTTC. Its protein is CASSLLAGTSEQYF. V usage is TRBV2 and J usage is TRBJ2-7; 10 bases are a match to TRBD2. The germline V gene encodes CDR1 SNHLY and CDR2 FYNNEI. J was trimmed by 6 bases and V by 8 bases; bases with no gene match: 10. CDR3 length: 14 amino acids.

This rearrangement joins TRBV2 to TRBJ2-1, with D unclear. The V gene lost 3 bases and the J gene lost 6 bases, with 9 bases spanning the gap. The germline V gene has CDR1 SNHLY and CDR2 FYNNEI. This CDR3 is built from 13 residues. The CDR3 loop is CASSEGWINEQFF. The CDR3 nucleotides read TGTGCCAGCAGTGAGGGGTGGATCAATGAGCAGTTCTTC.

The rearrangement uses TRBV5-6 and TRBJ2-3; 8 positions agree with TRBD2. Germline loops: CDR1 SGHDT, CDR2 YYEEEE. This CDR3 contains 14 residues. The trim removed 2 bases at V and 7 bases at J, leaving 6 bases unmatched. The CDR3 coding sequence is TGTGCCAGCAGCTTCGGGAGGGCGGTGCATACGCAGTATTTT. Protein product: CASSFGRAVHTQYF.

This chain joins TRBV7-6 and TRBJ2-7; 7 nucleotides agree with TRBD2. V shed 1 base, J shed 2 bases, and the junction held 2 bases outside the gene matches. The CDR3 has 14 amino acids. Germline CDR1 is SGHVS and CDR2 is FNYEAQ. The CDR3 DNA is TGTGCCAGCAGCTTAGGGACTAGAGCCTACGAGCAGTACTTC. It specifies CASSLGTRAYEQYF.

A word on this clone: This may come from a read error, since a much larger clone is one base off. Within the sample, other DNA sequences also encode this same CDR3. The genes are TRBV7-9 and TRBJ2-3; D ambiguous. CDR3 length equals 12 residues. V was clipped by 5 bases and J by 4 bases, with 7 bases between them. Germline-derived CDR1 and CDR2 are SEHNR and FQNEAQ (reference sequence). The CDR3 reads CASSPQSDTQYF. The CDR3 nucleotides read TGTGCCAGCAGCCCCCAATCAGATACGCAGTATTTT.

This chain joins TRBV7-9 and TRBJ2-1, with 8 positions matching TRBD2. The CDR3 extends over 14 amino acids. Germline assignment: CDR1 SEHNR and CDR2 FQNEAQ (reference sequence). V lost 6 bases to trimming and J lost 4 bases; unmatched junction nucleotides: 5. The CDR3 reads CASSQRELYNEQFF. For the CDR3, the DNA is TGTGCCAGCAGTCAGCGGGAGTTATACAATGAGCAGTTCTTC.

This chain connects TRBV25-1 to TRBJ2-4; 11 bases fit TRBD2. Germline CDR1 reads MGHDK; CDR2 reads SYGVNS. CDR3 length equals 16 residues. Trimming cost V 6 bases and J 9 bases; bases outside gene matches: 13. DNA for the CDR3: TGTGCCAGCAGCGCAGATACCGGGACTAGCGGAGCCATTCAGTACTTC. It specifies CASSADTGTSGAIQYF.

Worth noting for this clone: The same CDR3 can be traced to other DNA sequences in this sample. V gene TRBV18 combines with J gene TRBJ2-5, with unresolved D. The CDR3 is 11 amino acids. Trimming stripped 6 bases from V and 1 base from J, with 3 bases between. The germline V gene has CDR1 KGHSH and CDR2 LQKENI. CDR3 coding DNA: TGTGCCAGCTCTCTCCAAGAGACCCAGTACTTC. It encodes CASSLQETQYF.

The chain uses TRBV6-4 and TRBJ1-1; no reliable D call. With 0 bases removed from V and 7 bases from J, the gap between germline ends came to 9 bases. The CDR3 length is 13 residues. Germline CDR1 reads MRHNA; CDR2 reads SNTAGT. The CDR3 bases are TGTGCCAGCAGTGACTCTCAAGGGAGTGAAGCTTTCTTT. Encoded protein: CASSDSQGSEAFF.

The rearrangement uses TRBV2 and TRBJ2-1; D is undetermined. V was trimmed by 5 bases and J by 5 bases, leaving 16 bases between them. The germline CDR1 and CDR2 sequences are SNHLY and FYNNEI. The CDR3 has 15 amino acids. CDR3 in DNA: TGTGCCAGCAGTAGAAGCAGACACGCAGACAATGAGCAGTTCTTC. Encoded protein: CASSRSRHADNEQFF.

The genes are TRBV27 and TRBJ2-1; 16 nucleotides agree with TRBD2. CDR1 is MNHEY, CDR2 SMNVEV, per germline (reference sequence). The length of the CDR3 is 19 residues. V lost 5 bases and J lost 4; bases outside the gene matches: 11. The CDR3 DNA reads as TGTGCCAGCAGTCCCGGGACTAGCGGGAGGGCCGTATGGTACAATGAGCAGTTCTTC. Translated, it gives CASSPGTSGRAVWYNEQFF.

J is TRBJ2-1 and V is TRBV14, with 9 bases fitting TRBD1. CDR1 is SGHDN and CDR2 is FVKESK in the germline V gene. The CDR3 is 13 residues long. The J segment lost 10 bases and the V segment lost 5 bases, leaving 6 bases of the junction unmatched. CDR3 region: CASSFDRGTEQFF. CDR3 nucleotides: TGTGCCAGCAGCTTCGACAGGGGGACAGAGCAGTTCTTC.

J is TRBJ2-1 and V is TRBV15; 11 bases are a match to TRBD2. This CDR3 region has 15 residues. J lost 5 bases, V lost 5 bases, and 5 bases had no gene match. In germline, CDR1 is LNHNV, CDR2 YYDKDF (reference sequence). The chain's CDR3 is CATSARLAGNNEQFF. CDR3 in DNA: TGTGCCACCAGCGCAAGACTAGCGGGGAACAATGAGCAGTTCTTC.